This TCR beta chain was recorded in a study of blood T cell repertoires in COVID-19. For the study at large: Cohort 3 recovered donors had two negative PCRs, clearance, or symptom resolution. The United States, Italy and Spain were the sources of the acute and convalescent COVID-19 samples. From T cells, B-cell-depleted T cells, or PBMCs came the material, which was cDNA or gDNA.

Sequencing used immunoSEQ multiplex PCR; TCRdb keeps in-frame clones, though not all of them. The sample includes fewer than 200,000 clones, 86% of them seen just once. The CDR3 length is 20 residues. J was trimmed by 2 bases and V by 4 bases; bases with no gene match: 15. CDR1 PRHDT and CDR2 FYEKMQ come from the germline V gene (reference sequence). The sequencing input was PBMCs or T cells enriched from blood (not recorded which). The sequence derives from a woman aged 40-49 years in a cohort exposed to, infected with or recovered from COVID-19 (not recorded which). The chain is built from TRBV13 and TRBJ2-3, with TRBD2 identical over 13 bases. In DNA, the CDR3 is TGTGCCAGCAGCTCTACTAGCGGGGGGGCCCACCCTGTAAACACAGATACGCAGTATTTT. It yields the protein CASSSTSGGAHPVNTDTQYF.